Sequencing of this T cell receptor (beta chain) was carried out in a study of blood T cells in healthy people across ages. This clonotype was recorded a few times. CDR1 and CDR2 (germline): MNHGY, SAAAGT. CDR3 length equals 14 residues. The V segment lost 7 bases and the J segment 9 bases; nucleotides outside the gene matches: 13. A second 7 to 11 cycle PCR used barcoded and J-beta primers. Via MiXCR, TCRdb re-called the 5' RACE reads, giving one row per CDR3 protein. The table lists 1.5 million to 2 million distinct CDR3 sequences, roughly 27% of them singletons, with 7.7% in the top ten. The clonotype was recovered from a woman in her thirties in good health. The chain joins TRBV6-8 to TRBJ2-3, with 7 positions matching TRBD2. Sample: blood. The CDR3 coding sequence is TGTGCCAGCATCCCCCGTCGGGGACTACTCACGCAGTATTTT. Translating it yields CASIPRRGLLTQYF.